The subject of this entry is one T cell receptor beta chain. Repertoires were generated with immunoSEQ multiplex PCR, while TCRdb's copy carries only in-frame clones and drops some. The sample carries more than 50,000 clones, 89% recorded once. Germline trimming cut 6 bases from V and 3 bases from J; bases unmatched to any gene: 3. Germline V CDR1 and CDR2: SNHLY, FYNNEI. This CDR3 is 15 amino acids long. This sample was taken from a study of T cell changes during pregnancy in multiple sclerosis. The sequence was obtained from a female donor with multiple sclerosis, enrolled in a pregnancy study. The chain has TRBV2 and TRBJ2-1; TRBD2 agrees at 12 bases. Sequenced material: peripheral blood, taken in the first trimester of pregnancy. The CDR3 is CASRTSGSIYNEQFF. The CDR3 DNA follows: TGTGCCAGCAGGACTAGCGGGAGTATCTACAATGAGCAGTTCTTC.